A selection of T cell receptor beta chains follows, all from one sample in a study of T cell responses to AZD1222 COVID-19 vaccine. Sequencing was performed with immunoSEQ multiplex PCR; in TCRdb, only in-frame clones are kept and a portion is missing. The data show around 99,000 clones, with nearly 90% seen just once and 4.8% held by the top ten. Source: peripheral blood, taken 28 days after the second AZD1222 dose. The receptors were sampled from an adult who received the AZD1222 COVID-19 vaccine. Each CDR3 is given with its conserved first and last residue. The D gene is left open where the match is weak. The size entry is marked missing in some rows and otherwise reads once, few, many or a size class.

CDR3aa: CASSSLGGDLTGELFF; CDR3nt: TGTGCCAGCAGCTCCCTCGGGGGGGATCTCACCGGGGAGCTGTTTTTT; j_gene: TRBJ2-2; abundance: NA; v_gene: TRBV11-1; d_gene: TRBD2
CDR3aa: CAWMRDSGYTF; CDR3nt: TGTGCCTGGATGAGGGACTCGGGCTACACCTTC; j_gene: TRBJ1-2; abundance: NA; v_gene: TRBV30; d_gene: NA
CDR3aa: CASSATVNQPQHF; CDR3nt: TGTGCCAGCTCCGCGACAGTCAATCAGCCCCAGCATTTT; j_gene: TRBJ1-5; abundance: NA; v_gene: TRBV18; d_gene: NA
CDR3aa: CASTARAPDTQYF; CDR3nt: TGTGCCAGCACCGCGAGGGCACCAGATACGCAGTATTTT; j_gene: TRBJ2-3; abundance: NA; v_gene: TRBV12-3/TRBV12-4; d_gene: NA
CDR3aa: CASSLANSPLHF; CDR3nt: TGCGCCAGCAGCTTGGCCAATTCACCCCTCCACTTT; j_gene: TRBJ1-6; abundance: NA; v_gene: TRBV5-1; d_gene: NA
CDR3aa: CASSPPETGAVEQYF; CDR3nt: TGTGCCAGCTCACCACCAGAGACAGGGGCTGTCGAGCAGTACTTC; j_gene: TRBJ2-7; abundance: few; v_gene: TRBV18; d_gene: TRBD1
CDR3aa: CASTPPNGGPYEQYF; CDR3nt: TGTGCCAGTACCCCCCCGAATGGAGGACCCTACGAGCAGTACTTC; j_gene: TRBJ2-7; abundance: NA; v_gene: TRBV19; d_gene: NA
CDR3aa: CASSKDIDRDNSPLHF; CDR3nt: TGTGCCAGTAGTAAGGATATCGACAGGGACAATTCACCCCTCCACTTT; j_gene: TRBJ1-6; abundance: few; v_gene: TRBV19; d_gene: TRBD1
CDR3aa: CASSLLPREQYF; CDR3nt: TGTGCCAGCAGTTTACTTCCGAGGGAGCAGTACTTC; j_gene: TRBJ2-7; abundance: NA; v_gene: TRBV12-3/TRBV12-4; d_gene: NA
CDR3aa: CASSLDKDGTEAFF; CDR3nt: TGCGCCAGCAGCTTGGACAAGGACGGCACTGAAGCTTTCTTT; j_gene: TRBJ1-1; abundance: NA; v_gene: TRBV5-1; d_gene: NA
CDR3aa: CASSSSDSPLHF; CDR3nt: TGTGCCAGCAGTTCCTCTGATTCACCCCTCCACTTT; j_gene: TRBJ1-6; abundance: NA; v_gene: TRBV28; d_gene: NA
CDR3aa: CAISGRQGSNYGYTF; CDR3nt: TGTGCCATCAGTGGAAGACAGGGATCTAACTATGGCTACACCTTC; j_gene: TRBJ1-2; abundance: NA; v_gene: TRBV10-3; d_gene: TRBD1
CDR3aa: CASSTGGDYGYTF; CDR3nt: TGTGCCAGCAGTACAGGGGGGGACTATGGCTACACCTTC; j_gene: TRBJ1-2; abundance: once; v_gene: TRBV7-2; d_gene: TRBD1
CDR3aa: CASTAGGLYGYTF; CDR3nt: TGCGCCAGCACGGCAGGGGGCCTCTATGGCTACACCTTC; j_gene: TRBJ1-2; abundance: NA; v_gene: TRBV5-1; d_gene: TRBD1
CDR3aa: CAISDRGYGNTIYF; CDR3nt: TGTGCCATCAGCGACAGGGGGTATGGAAACACCATATATTTT; j_gene: TRBJ1-3; abundance: NA; v_gene: TRBV10-3; d_gene: TRBD1
CDR3aa: CASSYSSNYEQYF; CDR3nt: TGTGCCAGCAGTTACTCTTCGAACTACGAGCAGTACTTC; j_gene: TRBJ2-7; abundance: NA; v_gene: TRBV6-5; d_gene: NA
CDR3aa: CASSFGTPELTGELFF; CDR3nt: TGTGCCAGCAGCTTCGGGACTCCGGAACTCACCGGGGAGCTGTTTTTT; j_gene: TRBJ2-2; abundance: NA; v_gene: TRBV5-5; d_gene: NA
CDR3aa: CASNPFPPDPFPDTQYF; CDR3nt: TGTGCCAGTAACCCATTCCCCCCGGACCCCTTCCCAGATACGCAGTATTTT; j_gene: TRBJ2-3; abundance: NA; v_gene: TRBV19; d_gene: NA
CDR3aa: CASSIKPVSLSYNSPLHF; CDR3nt: TGTGCCAGTAGTATTAAGCCCGTATCGCTCTCCTATAATTCACCCCTCCACTTT; j_gene: TRBJ1-6; abundance: NA; v_gene: TRBV19; d_gene: NA
CDR3aa: CASSINRNTEAFF; CDR3nt: TGTGCCAGTAGTATCAACAGGAACACTGAAGCTTTCTTT; j_gene: TRBJ1-1; abundance: few; v_gene: TRBV19; d_gene: NA
CDR3aa: CASSLSTGDVQYF; CDR3nt: TGCGCCAGCAGCTTGAGTACGGGAGACGTACAGTACTTC; j_gene: TRBJ2-7; abundance: few; v_gene: TRBV5-1; d_gene: NA
CDR3aa: CASSLDTGELFF; CDR3nt: TGTGCCAGCAGCTTGGACACCGGGGAGCTGTTTTTT; j_gene: TRBJ2-2; abundance: NA; v_gene: TRBV5-4; d_gene: NA
CDR3aa: CASSPLRGDYGYTF; CDR3nt: TGTGCCAGCTCACCTCTCAGGGGGGACTATGGCTACACCTTC; j_gene: TRBJ1-2; abundance: NA; v_gene: TRBV18; d_gene: TRBD1
CDR3aa: CASSYRASTEAFF; CDR3nt: TGTGCCAGCAGTTACAGGGCGAGCACTGAAGCTTTCTTT; j_gene: TRBJ1-1; abundance: NA; v_gene: TRBV7-8; d_gene: NA
CDR3aa: CASSRIDRDPTNEKLFF; CDR3nt: TGTGCCAGCAGCCGAATCGACAGGGATCCAACTAATGAAAAACTGTTTTTT; j_gene: TRBJ1-4; abundance: NA; v_gene: TRBV5-6; d_gene: TRBD1
CDR3aa: CAIASGDSYEQYF; CDR3nt: TGTGCCATAGCTAGCGGGGACTCCTACGAGCAGTACTTC; j_gene: TRBJ2-7; abundance: NA; v_gene: TRBV10-3; d_gene: TRBD2
CDR3aa: CASSLRSGRDLNEQFF; CDR3nt: TGCGCCAGCAGCTTGAGGTCCGGGAGGGACCTCAATGAGCAGTTCTTC; j_gene: TRBJ2-1; abundance: NA; v_gene: TRBV5-1; d_gene: TRBD2
CDR3aa: CAITDNSNQPQHF; CDR3nt: TGTGCCATCACGGATAATAGCAATCAGCCCCAGCATTTT; j_gene: TRBJ1-5; abundance: NA; v_gene: TRBV10-3; d_gene: NA
CDR3aa: CASSQEGREQFF; CDR3nt: TGCGCCAGCAGCCAAGAAGGACGAGAGCAGTTCTTC; j_gene: TRBJ2-1; abundance: NA; v_gene: TRBV4-1; d_gene: NA
CDR3aa: CASSVGTDTLTDTQYF; CDR3nt: TGTGCCAGCAGCGTAGGGACGGATACCCTCACAGATACGCAGTATTTT; j_gene: TRBJ2-3; abundance: NA; v_gene: TRBV9; d_gene: NA
CDR3aa: CAISEPRWPQETQYF; CDR3nt: TGTGCCATCAGTGAGCCCAGGTGGCCTCAAGAGACCCAGTACTTC; j_gene: TRBJ2-5; abundance: NA; v_gene: TRBV10-3; d_gene: NA
CDR3aa: CASSRNSGANVLTF; CDR3nt: TGTGCCAGCAGCCGCAACTCTGGGGCCAACGTCCTGACTTTC; j_gene: TRBJ2-6; abundance: NA; v_gene: TRBV3-1/TRBV3-2; d_gene: NA
CDR3aa: CASSAVGTSGDEQFF; CDR3nt: TGTGCCAGCAGCGCCGTCGGGACATCCGGCGATGAGCAGTTCTTC; j_gene: TRBJ2-1; abundance: NA; v_gene: TRBV7-9; d_gene: NA
CDR3aa: CASSPNMRGVVSYNEQFF; CDR3nt: TGCGCCAGCAGCCCCAACATGAGGGGGGTCGTCTCCTACAATGAGCAGTTCTTC; j_gene: TRBJ2-1; abundance: few; v_gene: TRBV4-3; d_gene: NA
CDR3aa: CASTTGQGSNQPQHF; CDR3nt: TGTGCCAGTACCACGGGACAGGGAAGCAATCAGCCCCAGCATTTT; j_gene: TRBJ1-5; abundance: NA; v_gene: TRBV19; d_gene: TRBD1
CDR3aa: CASSLGGASYEQYF; CDR3nt: TGTGCCAGCAGCTTGGGGGGGGCGAGCTACGAGCAGTACTTC; j_gene: TRBJ2-7; abundance: NA; v_gene: TRBV7-2; d_gene: NA